This note documents a single TCR beta chain sequence. This sample stems from a study of cytomegalovirus exposure and HLA in healthy donors. There are 14 residues in the CDR3. Per germline, CDR1 SNHLY and CDR2 FYNNEI. Trimming cost V 6 bases and J 2 bases, with 13 bases left between them. PCR used 60 Vbeta primers and 13 Jbeta primers. Clones were read by immunoSEQ multiplex PCR, and TCRdb kept only the in-frame ones, dropping some. The clone table shows approximately 170,000 clones, with the ten largest holding 0.7% to 1%. The material sequenced was PBMCs. The sequence derives from a woman aged 18-35 years in good health and CMV-seropositive. The genes are TRBV2 and TRBJ1-1; perhaps TRBD1 as D (5 bases). In DNA form, the CDR3 reads TGTGCCAGCAGCGCGACAGAGACTAACACTGAAGCTTTCTTT. Translating it yields CASSATETNTEAFF.